The T cell receptor (beta chain) under discussion was sequenced for a study of T cell responses to AZD1222 COVID-19 vaccine. Points from the study as a whole: Increases in Spike-specific TCR breadth and depth were seen after two AZD1222 doses. CD4 TCRs covered the whole spike, strongest at regions 160-218 and 743-854. It should be noted that donors were predominantly white British and more often female, and clonal diversity was possibly underestimated.

The table came from immunoSEQ multiplex PCR; TCRdb's copy has only in-frame clones and leaves some out. The sample lists about 130,000 clones; more than 80% were seen once. The germline gives CDR1 SGHTA, CDR2 FQGTGA. The CDR3 runs to 13 residues. The V end was cut by 5 bases, the J end by 3 bases, with 8 bases between. In the case of this clone: Its cognate antigen is unknown.

The clonotype comes from an adult in good health. This sample comprised peripheral blood, obtained on day 0 of AZD1222 vaccination. The chain links TRBV7-3 to TRBJ2-1; D is uncertain. The CDR3 bases are TGTGCCAGCAGCCAAACGGACTACAATGAGCAGTTCTTC. The encoded protein is CASSQTDYNEQFF.